This TCR beta chain was obtained from a study of blood T cell repertoires in COVID-19. Repertoires were generated with immunoSEQ multiplex PCR, while TCRdb's copy carries only in-frame clones and drops some. The table shows over 250,000 clones, with around 90% occurring only once. The germline V gene has CDR1 MNHEY and CDR2 SVGEGT. Trimming removed 2 bases from V and 1 base from J, with 3 bases in between. The CDR3 sequence is 12 residues long. This chain uses TRBV6-2 or TRBV6-3 with TRBJ2-7; D ambiguous. Sequenced: peripheral blood. The sequence was obtained from a middle-aged woman who had recovered from COVID-19. CDR3: CASSYVSYEQYF. The CDR3, as DNA: TGTGCCAGCAGTTACGTATCCTACGAGCAGTACTTC.